One and the same sample provided the 13 T cell receptor beta chains below, sequenced in a study of T cell responses to AZD1222 COVID-19 vaccine. Assay used: immunoSEQ multiplex PCR; TCRdb lists only in-frame clones, some missing. The sample includes under 170,000 clones, over 75% of them seen just once. The sequences come from peripheral blood, collected 28 days after the second AZD1222 dose. These receptors were taken from an adult who received the AZD1222 COVID-19 vaccine.

V is TRBV7-9 and J is TRBJ1-5; 9 nucleotides line up with TRBD1. The J segment lost 3 bases and the V segment lost 6 bases, leaving 6 bases of the junction unmatched. The CDR3 extends over 15 amino acids. CDR1 SEHNR and CDR2 FQNEAQ come from the germline V gene (reference sequence). The DNA of the CDR3 is TGTGCCAGCAGATGCGACAGGGGGGACAATCAGCCCCAGCATTTT. Translation: CASRCDRGDNQPQHF.

V usage is TRBV5-1 and J usage is TRBJ2-3; 9 bases agree with TRBD1. Per germline, CDR1 SGHRS and CDR2 YFSETQ. There are 17 residues in the CDR3. Trimming removed 2 bases from V and 7 bases from J; junction bases left unmatched: 14. The CDR3 DNA follows: TGCGCCAGCAGCTTAGGGATCAGGGACAGGGCTTCACATACGCAGTATTTT. This translates into CASSLGIRDRASHTQYF.

This chain uses TRBV19 with TRBJ2-2, with 8 nucleotides matching TRBD2. Germline trimming cut 4 bases from V and 0 bases from J; bases unmatched to any gene: 4. The CDR3 has 16 amino acids. Per the germline V gene, CDR1 is LNHDA and CDR2 is SQIVND (reference sequence). The CDR3 sequence: CASSTGLVANTGELFF. DNA of the CDR3: TGTGCCAGTAGTACGGGACTAGTAGCGAACACCGGGGAGCTGTTTTTT. The full variable domain, in which reference TRBV19 and TRBJ2-2 provide the parts outside the CDR3, is DGGITQSPKYLFRKEGQNVTLSCEQNLNHDAMYWYRQDPGQGLRLIYYSQIVNDFQKGDIAEGYSVSREKKESFPLTVTSAQKNPTAFYLCASSTGLVANTGELFFGEGSRLTVL.

J is TRBJ2-1 and V is TRBV13; D gene uncertain. Germline V gene lookup returns CDR1 PRHDT and CDR2 FYEKMQ (reference sequence). The germline V and J ends were trimmed by 5 bases and 10 bases, with 21 bases remaining between them. The CDR3 spans 15 residues. CDR3 sequence: CASSQAVGSLREQFF. As DNA, the CDR3 is TGTGCCAGCAGCCAGGCGGTGGGCAGCCTACGGGAGCAGTTCTTC.

This clone was observed a single time. The V and J genes are TRBV7-9 and TRBJ2-1, with 8 bases that match TRBD2. CDR1 and CDR2 (germline): SEHNR, FQNEAQ (reference sequence). Germline trimming cut 5 bases from V and 3 bases from J; bases unmatched to any gene: 9. CDR3 length: 16 amino acids. This CDR3 is CASSHTERENYNEQFF. The CDR3 nucleotides are TGTGCCAGCAGCCACACAGAGCGGGAGAACTACAATGAGCAGTTCTTC.

The chain uses TRBV7-9 and TRBJ1-2, with 9 bases that match TRBD1. This CDR3 has 14 residues. The germline CDR1 and CDR2 sequences are SEHNR and FQNEAQ (reference sequence). J was trimmed by 6 bases and V by 4 bases; bases with no gene match: 6. For the CDR3, the DNA is TGTGCCAGCAGCTCGTCCGGGACAGGGCATGGCTACACCTTC. It is translated as CASSSSGTGHGYTF.

The chain employs TRBV5-4 and TRBJ2-7, with D perhaps TRBD1 (6 bases). The CDR3 consists of 12 residues. Germline V lookup: CDR1 SGHNT, CDR2 YYREEE (reference sequence). Trimming removed 3 bases from V and 7 bases from J, with 11 bases in between. The CDR3 nucleotides read TGTGCCAGCAGCTATGGACAGCGGGAGCAGTACTTC. Translated, it gives CASSYGQREQYF.

This chain uses TRBV5-4 with TRBJ1-1; D uncertain. Trimming took 0 bases from V and 1 from J, leaving 13 bases between them. The V gene's germline CDR1 is SGHNT and CDR2 YYREEE (reference sequence). The CDR3 has 16 residues. For the CDR3, the DNA is TGTGCCAGCAGCTTGGCCGTAGGTCCCGCGAACACTGAAGCTTTCTTT. Protein product: CASSLAVGPANTEAFF.

The J gene is TRBJ2-7, the V gene TRBV6-5; D may be TRBD2 (6 bases). CDR3 length: 13 residues. Trimming shortened V by 10 bases and J by 4 bases, and 17 bases separated the two germline ends. Looked up from germline, CDR1 is MNHEY and CDR2 is SVGAGI. The CDR3 sequence is CATSSEGGYEQYF. The DNA for the CDR3 is TGTGCCACATCTAGCGAGGGAGGTTACGAGCAGTACTTC.

This chain joins TRBV5-4 and TRBJ2-5, with TRBD1 matching 7 bases. The CDR3 loop spans 15 amino acids. Germline V gene data show CDR1 as SGHNT and CDR2 as YYREEE (reference sequence). After removal of 4 bases from V and 0 bases from J, the junction contained 6 bases not matched to a gene. The DNA of the CDR3 is TGTGCCAGCAGCCAAGGGACAGCTGACCAAGAGACCCAGTACTTC. Translation gives CASSQGTADQETQYF.

This clone was seen a single time. The genes are TRBV3-1 (or the pseudogene TRBV3-2) and TRBJ2-2; maybe TRBD2 (6 bases). Germline CDR1 LGHDT, CDR2 YNNKEL (reference sequence). With 8 bases removed from V and 4 bases from J, the gap between germline ends came to 26 bases. This CDR3 comprises 18 residues. Here the CDR3 reads CASSQTFRPGARTGELFF. For the CDR3, the DNA is TGTGCCAGCTCCCAAACCTTCCGACCGGGAGCTCGCACCGGGGAGCTGTTTTTT.

The rearrangement links TRBV25-1 to TRBJ1-5; weak D call: TRBD1 (5 bases). CDR3 size: 17 residues. V lost 2 bases to trimming and J lost 5 bases, with 19 bases between them. The germline CDR1 and CDR2 sequences are MGHDK and SYGVNS. DNA for the CDR3: TGTGCCAGCAGTGAACAGCAGGGTCTGGACCCCCATCAGCCCCAGCATTTT. Translating gives CASSEQQGLDPHQPQHF.

CDR3 in amino acids: CASLSTSGTNEQFF. The CDR3, as DNA: TGCGCCAGCCTAAGCACTAGCGGGACTAATGAGCAGTTCTTC. This rearrangement joins TRBV10-2 to TRBJ2-1, with TRBD2 matching over 10 bases. CDR3 size: 14 residues. The J segment lost 7 bases and the V segment lost 8 bases, leaving 8 bases of the junction unmatched. Germline values: CDR1 WSHSY, CDR2 SAAADI.